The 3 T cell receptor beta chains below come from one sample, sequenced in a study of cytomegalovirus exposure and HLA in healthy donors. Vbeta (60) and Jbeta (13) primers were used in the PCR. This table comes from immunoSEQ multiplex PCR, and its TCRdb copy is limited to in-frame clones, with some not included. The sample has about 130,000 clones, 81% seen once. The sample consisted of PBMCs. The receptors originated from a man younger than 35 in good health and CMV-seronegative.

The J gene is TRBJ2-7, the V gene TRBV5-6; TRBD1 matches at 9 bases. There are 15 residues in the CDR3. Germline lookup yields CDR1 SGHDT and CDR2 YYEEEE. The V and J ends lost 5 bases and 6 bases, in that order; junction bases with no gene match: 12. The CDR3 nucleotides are TGTGCCAGCAGGTTAGTCCGGGACAGGGAAGGCGAGCAGTACTTC. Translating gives CASRLVRDREGEQYF. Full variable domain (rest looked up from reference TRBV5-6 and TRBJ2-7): DAGVTQSPTHLIKTRGQQVTLRCSPKSGHDTVSWYQQALGQGPQFIFQYYEEEERQRGNFPDRFSGHQFPNYSSELNVNALLLGDSALYLCASRLVRDREGEQYFGPGTRLTVT.

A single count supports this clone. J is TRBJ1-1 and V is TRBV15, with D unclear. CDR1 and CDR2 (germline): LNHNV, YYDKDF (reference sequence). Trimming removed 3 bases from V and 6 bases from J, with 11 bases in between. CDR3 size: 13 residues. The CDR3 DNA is TGTGCCACCAGCAGGCCCGGTTTGTCTGAAGCTTTCTTT. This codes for CATSRPGLSEAFF.

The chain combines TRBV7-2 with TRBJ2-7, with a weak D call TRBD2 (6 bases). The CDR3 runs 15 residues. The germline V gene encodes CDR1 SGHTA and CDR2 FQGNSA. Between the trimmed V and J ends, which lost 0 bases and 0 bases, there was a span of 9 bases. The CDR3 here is CASSLAQRVSYEQYF. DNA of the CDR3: TGTGCCAGCAGCTTAGCGCAGCGGGTCTCCTACGAGCAGTACTTC.